This entry concerns a single T cell receptor beta chain. This clonotype was seen ten or more times. Its antigen specificity is not known. A much larger clone lies one base from this, so it may be a read error. Per the germline V gene, MNHEY is the CDR1 and SVGAGI is the CDR2. The V end loses 5 bases and the J end loses 11 bases, and a stretch of 30 bases separates them. The CDR3 runs 17 residues from the cysteine to the phenylalanine. Just CDR3 DNA is preserved here, 51 bases in frame from base 1. This specimen belongs to a study of blood T cells in healthy people across ages (dated by TCRdb to about 2015). As for the study more broadly: Template switching captured roughly one uniquely barcoded TCR beta cDNA molecule per two T cells in model experiments. To track age-related changes in TCR beta repertoire diversity, the study relied on deep sequencing normalized with unique cDNA molecular identifiers. Four age groups were formed from the donors: young (average roughly 16 years), middle-aged (around 41), aged (around 68) and long-lived (approximately 78). To avoid experimental bias, donors of different ages were spread randomly across the sequencing lanes. Two additional independent replicas of 1 million unique cDNA reads from the same blood draw were analyzed for two donors (one aged 18 to 30 and one aged 80 or older).

General conclusions and limits of the study: Because donor CMV infection status was unknown, age-related changes in expanded clonotypes were potentially confounded. A strong correlation was found between observed TCR beta diversity and the percentage of naive T cells measured by flow cytometry. Observed TCR beta diversity per million T cells fell roughly linearly with age, and a significant reduction was already apparent by age roughly 41. The long-lived group showed more naive CD4+ T cells, fewer expanded clones and increased TCR diversity than the aged group, suggesting age selection. Estimates of total diversity based on one million sequenced T cells were regarded as lower bounds and as underestimates. Conclusive comparison of naive and antigen-experienced compartments was prevented by the profiling of bulk unsorted PBMCs.

The donors were roughly 39 Caucasian individuals from Russia, aged roughly 6 to 100 years, who were systemically healthy. Ten milliliters of peripheral blood were drawn from each donor into EDTA-treated Vacutainer tubes. Ficoll-Paque density-gradient centrifugation was used to isolate PBMCs, with at least 7 million per sample. Total RNA, at least 5 micrograms per sample, was extracted from PBMCs with Trizol reagent. For every donor, an aliquot of PBMCs went through flow cytometry to measure the percentages of naive CD45RAhigh/CD27high T cells. Receptor libraries were prepared by 5' RACE. The run used an Illumina HiSeq 2500. A second PCR of about 7 to 12 cycles was run with a J-beta primer mix and a sample-barcoded 5' primer. A template-switch 5' adaptor carrying 12 random nucleotides introduced a unique molecular identifier onto each TCR beta cDNA molecule. At least 2.5 million CDR3-containing paired-end reads were obtained from each sample. The Mint cDNA synthesis kit, primed by a TRBC-specific oligonucleotide, was used to synthesize first-strand cDNA from all RNA. All cDNA was treated with uracil-DNA glycosylase and then went through a first 18-cycle PCR with the universal primers M1SS and BC2_uni_R. On the authors' methods: For normalization, 1 million high-quality reads, each with a distinct molecular identifier, were randomly selected from each sample. Instead of being binned into consensus sequences, reads that shared molecular identifiers were thrown out. CDR3 identification, clonotype clustering and error correction used MiTCR with a Q25 quality threshold and the strictest error-elimination algorithm. A nonparametric unseen species model with Euler transformation was used to estimate lower-bound total TCR beta diversity. TCRdb passed the public sequencing reads through fastp at Q25 and MiXCR, retaining productive beta sequences. All rows with the same CDR3 protein become a single entry with the most common DNA and genes. TCRdb's processing, not the authors', yielded these V and J calls. For this sample there are around 580,000 distinct CDR3 sequences; around half appear just once. The top ten clones comprise 20% to 25% of the sample.

Sequencing input: blood. The clonotype comes from a man aged 80 or over in good health. The chain joins TRBV6-5 to TRBJ2-5; the D segment is perhaps TRBD1 or TRBD2, each sharing 8 matched bases. The DNA sequence follows: TGTGCCAGCAGTACGGCAGGGGGCGGGAGGAGGTACAATGAGCAGTACTTC. It translates as CASSTAGGGRRYNEQYF.